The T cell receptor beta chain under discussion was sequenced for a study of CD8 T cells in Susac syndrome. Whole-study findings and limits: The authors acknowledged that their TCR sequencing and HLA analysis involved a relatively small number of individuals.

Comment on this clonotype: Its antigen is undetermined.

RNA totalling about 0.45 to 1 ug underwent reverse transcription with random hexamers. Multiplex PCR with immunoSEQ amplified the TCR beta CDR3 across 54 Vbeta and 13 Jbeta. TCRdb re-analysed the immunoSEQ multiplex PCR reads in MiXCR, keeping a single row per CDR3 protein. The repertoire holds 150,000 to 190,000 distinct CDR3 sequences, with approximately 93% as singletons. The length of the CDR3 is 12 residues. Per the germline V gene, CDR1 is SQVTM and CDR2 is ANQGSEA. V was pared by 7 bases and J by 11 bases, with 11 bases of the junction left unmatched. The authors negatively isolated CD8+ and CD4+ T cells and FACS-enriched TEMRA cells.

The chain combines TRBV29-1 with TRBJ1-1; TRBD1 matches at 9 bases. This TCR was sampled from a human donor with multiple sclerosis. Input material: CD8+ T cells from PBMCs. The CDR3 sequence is CSADRGRKVAFF. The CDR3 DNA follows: TGCAGCGCCGACAGGGGGAGGAAGGTTGCTTTCTTT.